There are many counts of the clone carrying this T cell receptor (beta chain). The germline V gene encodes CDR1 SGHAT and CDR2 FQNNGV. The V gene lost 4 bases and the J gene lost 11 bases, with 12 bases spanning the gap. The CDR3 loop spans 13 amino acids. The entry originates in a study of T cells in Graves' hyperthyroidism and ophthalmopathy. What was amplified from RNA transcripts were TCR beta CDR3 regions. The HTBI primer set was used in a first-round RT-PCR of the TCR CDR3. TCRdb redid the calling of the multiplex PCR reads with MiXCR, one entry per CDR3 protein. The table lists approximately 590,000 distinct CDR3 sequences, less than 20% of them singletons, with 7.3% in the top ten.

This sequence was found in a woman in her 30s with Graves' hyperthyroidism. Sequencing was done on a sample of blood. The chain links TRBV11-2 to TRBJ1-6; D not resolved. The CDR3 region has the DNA TGTGCCAGCAGCTCACGGGAAGGGACACCCCTCCACTTT. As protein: CASSSREGTPLHF. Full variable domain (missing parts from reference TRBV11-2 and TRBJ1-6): EAGVAQSPRYKIIEKRQSVAFWCNPISGHATLYWYQQILGQGPKLLIQFQNNGVVDDSQLPKDRFSAERLKGVDSTLKIQPAKLEDSAVYLCASSSREGTPLHFGNGTRLTVT.